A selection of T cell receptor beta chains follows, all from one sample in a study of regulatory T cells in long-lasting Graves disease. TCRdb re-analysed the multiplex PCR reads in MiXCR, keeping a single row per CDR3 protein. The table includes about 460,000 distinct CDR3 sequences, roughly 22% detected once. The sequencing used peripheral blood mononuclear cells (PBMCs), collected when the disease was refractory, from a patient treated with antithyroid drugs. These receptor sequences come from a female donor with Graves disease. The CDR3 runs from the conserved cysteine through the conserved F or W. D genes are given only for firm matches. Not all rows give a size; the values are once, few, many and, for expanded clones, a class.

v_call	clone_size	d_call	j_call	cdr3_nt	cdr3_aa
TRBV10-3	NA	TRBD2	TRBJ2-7	TGTGCCATCAGTGAGGTCCTAGCGGGGGGGATTTACGAGCAGTACTTC	CAISEVLAGGIYEQYF
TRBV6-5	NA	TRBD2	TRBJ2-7	TGTGCCAGCAGTTGGACTAGCGGGAGGAGGGGGGAGCAGTACTTC	CASSWTSGRRGEQYF
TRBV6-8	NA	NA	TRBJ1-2	TGTGCCGGCAGCAAACAGGGATCTGCCTATGGCTACACCTTC	CAGSKQGSAYGYTF
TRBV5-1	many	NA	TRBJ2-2	TGCGCCACTCAAACAGGACCTTCGAACACCGGGGAGCTGTTTTTT	CATQTGPSNTGELFF
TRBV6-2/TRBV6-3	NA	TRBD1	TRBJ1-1	TGTGCCAGCAGTTATTGGACAGGGAATATGAACACTGAAGCTTTCTTT	CASSYWTGNMNTEAFF
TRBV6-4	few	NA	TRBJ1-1	TGTGCCAGCAGTCGGGGGGCGCGGGTCGACACTGAAGCTTTCTTT	CASSRGARVDTEAFF
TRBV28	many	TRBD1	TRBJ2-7	TGTGCCAGCAGTTATACCATAGCACGGGACAGGCGCAACTTC	CASSYTIARDRRNF
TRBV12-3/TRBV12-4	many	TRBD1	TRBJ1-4	TGTGCCAGCAGCCCTAGGACAGGCCCTCCTTATGAAAAACTGTTTTTT	CASSPRTGPPYEKLFF
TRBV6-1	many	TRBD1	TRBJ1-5	TGTGCCAGCAGTGCGCTGGGACAGGGAGAACAGCCCCAGCATTTT	CASSALGQGEQPQHF
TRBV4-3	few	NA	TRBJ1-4	TGCGCCAGCAGCCAGACGGACAGATCTAATGAAAAACTGTTTTTT	CASSQTDRSNEKLFF
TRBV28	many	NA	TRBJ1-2	TGTGCCAGCAGTTCCAGCATGAACTATGGCTACACCTTC	CASSSSMNYGYTF
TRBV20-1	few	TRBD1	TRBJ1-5	TGCAGTGCTAGAGGACAGGGCGGCCTTTATAGCAATCAGCCCCAGCATTTT	CSARGQGGLYSNQPQHF
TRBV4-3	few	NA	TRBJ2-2	TGCGCCAGCAGCCAAGTGGGGGCAGGGACCGGGGAGCTGTTTTTT	CASSQVGAGTGELFF
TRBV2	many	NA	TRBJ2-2	TGTGCCAGCAGGTCAGGGGATTATGGCGGGGAGCTGTTTTTT	CASRSGDYGGELFF
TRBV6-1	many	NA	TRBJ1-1	TGTGCCAGCAGTGATTCGGGAAGAGAGAACACTGAAGCTTTCTTT	CASSDSGRENTEAFF
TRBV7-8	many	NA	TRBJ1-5	TGTGCCAGCAGCTCCCTAGGCATGGCAAGCAATCAGCCCCAGCATTTT	CASSSLGMASNQPQHF
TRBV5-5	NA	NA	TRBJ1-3	TGTGCCAGCAGCCACCCGACATCCTCGGACGGAAGAAACACCATATATTTT	CASSHPTSSDGRNTIYF
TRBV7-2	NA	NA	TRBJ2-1	TGTGCCAGCAGCTTAGAATACGAGAGCTCCTACAATGAGCAGTTCTTC	CASSLEYESSYNEQFF
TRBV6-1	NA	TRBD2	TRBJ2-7	TGTGCCAGCAGTGCCCCTCCGGGACTAGCTTCCTACGAGCAGTACTTC	CASSAPPGLASYEQYF
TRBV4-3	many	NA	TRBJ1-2	TGCGCCAGCAGCCAAGTGGGTGTAAGTGGCTACACCTTC	CASSQVGVSGYTF
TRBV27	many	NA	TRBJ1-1	TGTGCCAGCAGTCCAATGTGGGGGGAAGCTTTCTTT	CASSPMWGEAFF
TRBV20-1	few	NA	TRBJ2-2	TGCAGTGCTAGAGAGGGGGCTAGGTGGTACACCGGGGAGCTGTTTTTT	CSAREGARWYTGELFF
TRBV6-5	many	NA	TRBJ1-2	TGTGCCAGCAGTTATAGCAGGGAATATGGCTACACCTTC	CASSYSREYGYTF
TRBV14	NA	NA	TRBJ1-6	TGTGCCAGCAGCCAAGTCCTCGGCACTTCACCCCTCCACTTT	CASSQVLGTSPLHF
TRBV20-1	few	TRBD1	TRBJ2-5	TGCAGTGCATTGGGACAGGGACAAGAGACCCAGTACTTC	CSALGQGQETQYF
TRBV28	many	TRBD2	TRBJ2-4	TGTGCCAGCAGCACAGTGGGGGGAGGGGCCAAAAACATTCAGTACTTC	CASSTVGGGAKNIQYF
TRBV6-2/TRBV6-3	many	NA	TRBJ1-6	TGTGCCAGCAGTTACAGTCCCAGGGGACGTTCACCCCTCCACTTT	CASSYSPRGRSPLHF
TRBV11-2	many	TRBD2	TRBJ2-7	TGTGCCAGCAGCCCATCTAGCGGCAAGAACTCCTACGAGCAGTACTTC	CASSPSSGKNSYEQYF
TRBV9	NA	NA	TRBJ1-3	TGTGCCAGCAGCGGCTCCGAGAACACCATATATTTT	CASSGSENTIYF
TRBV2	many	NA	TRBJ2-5	TGTGCCAGCAGAGCTTTCAGACAGGGAGGTTTGGAGACCCAGTACTTC	CASRAFRQGGLETQYF
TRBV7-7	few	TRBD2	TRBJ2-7	TGTGCTAGCAGCTCGTCCCCTAGCGGGAGCCACGAGCAGTACTTC	CASSSSPSGSHEQYF
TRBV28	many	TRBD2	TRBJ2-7	TGTGCCAGCAGGGACTTAGCGGGGAGCTCCTACGAGCAGTACTTC	CASRDLAGSSYEQYF
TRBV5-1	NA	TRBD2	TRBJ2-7	TGCGCCAGCACCGAGGGCAGCGGGACCGCCTACGAGCAGTACTTC	CASTEGSGTAYEQYF
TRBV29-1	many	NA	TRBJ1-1	TGCAGCGTGCGAAGTGGCTCTCGGAACACTGAAGCTTTCTTT	CSVRSGSRNTEAFF
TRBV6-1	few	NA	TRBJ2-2	TGTGCCAGCCGCCCAACGGGGTCTCACCAGCGAGGGGAGCTGTTTTTT	CASRPTGSHQRGELFF
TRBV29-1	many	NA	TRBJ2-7	TGCAGCGTTTTAAAAGGGGGGTTTCGTCAGGACGAGCAGTACTTC	CSVLKGGFRQDEQYF
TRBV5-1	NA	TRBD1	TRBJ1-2	TGCGCAGACCGACAGGGACCTTCTTCCTATGGCTACACCTTC	CADRQGPSSYGYTF
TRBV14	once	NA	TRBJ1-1	TGTGCCAGCAGCCAAGTTTTACAGGTTTCGGCTGAAGCTTTCTTT	CASSQVLQVSAEAFF
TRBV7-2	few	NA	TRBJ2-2	TGTGCCAGCGGCTCCGGGACGGGGGTTGGTGGGGAGCTGTTTTTT	CASGSGTGVGGELFF
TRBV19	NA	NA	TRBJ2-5	TGTGCCAGTAGTATCCCAGGGAATATCTGGGAGACCCAGTACTTC	CASSIPGNIWETQYF
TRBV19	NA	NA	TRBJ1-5	TGTGCCAGTAGTCTTCAGGCCCGGCAGCCCCAGCATTTT	CASSLQARQPQHF
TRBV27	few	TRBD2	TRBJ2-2	TGTGCCAGCAGTCAACCGGGACTACCCACCGGGGAGCTGTTTTTT	CASSQPGLPTGELFF
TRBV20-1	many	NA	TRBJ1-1	TGCAGTGCTATGGGGGGTTACGCTGAAGCTTTCTTT	CSAMGGYAEAFF
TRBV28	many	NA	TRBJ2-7	TGTGCCAGCAGGTCAAACAGCGAGCAGTACTTC	CASRSNSEQYF
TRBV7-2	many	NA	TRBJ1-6	TGTGCCAGCAGCTTAGGCCGAGCCTCTAATTCACCCCTCCACTTT	CASSLGRASNSPLHF